This T cell receptor (beta chain) emerged from a study of graft-versus-host responses after intestinal transplantation. The V and J ends lost 1 base and 8 bases respectively, with 15 bases between them. CDR1 and CDR2 (germline): SGHTA, FQGNSA. The CDR3 consists of 15 residues. Sequencing was performed with immunoSEQ multiplex PCR; in TCRdb, only in-frame clones are kept and a portion is missing. This table has approximately 90,000 clones, around 90% appearing once. Comments on this clone: Its antigen remains unknown.

The specimen comprised unstimulated CD8+ T cells sorted from spleen or lymph node cells, sampled before transplant. The receptor was derived from a human donor who was the organ donor for an intestinal transplant. This chain links TRBV7-2 with TRBJ1-5; tentative D call: TRBD1 (6 bases). DNA for the CDR3: TGTGCCAGCAGCTTAGTAGCCCAGGGGTGGGAGCCCCAGCATTTT. It translates to CASSLVAQGWEPQHF.